The 21 T cell receptor beta chains below were found in one sample sequenced in a study of shared clonotypes between healthy human individuals. Only in-frame clones appear in the TCRdb table, and some are missing; sequencing was by immunoSEQ multiplex PCR. The repertoire holds a few million clones, approximately 94% seen once, with over 0.12% in the top ten. Sequencing was performed on naive CD4+ T cells sorted from blood. The sample's subset: CD45RA+ positively selected. These receptors originate from a man aged 18 to 30 in good health.

The chain recombines TRBV28 with TRBJ1-5, with a possible D match to TRBD1 (5 bases). The CDR3 has 18 amino acids. Trimming removed 6 bases at V and 1 base at J, with 22 bases between. Germline lookup yields CDR1 MDHEN and CDR2 SYDVKM. The DNA for the CDR3 is TGTGCCAGCAGCCTCGGGGGGAGGAGGCCCATGAGCAATCAGCCCCAGCATTTT. Translating gives CASSLGGRRPMSNQPQHF. The variable domain in full, with the rest retrieved from reference TRBV28 and TRBJ1-5, is DVKVTQSSRYLVKRTGEKVFLECVQDMDHENMFWYRQDPGLGLRLIYFSYDVKMKEKGDIPEGYSVSREKKERFSLILESASTNQTSMYLCASSLGGRRPMSNQPQHFGDGTRLSIL.

This sequence joins TRBV5-6 and TRBJ1-1; possible D gene TRBD1, 5 bases. Germline V lookup: CDR1 SGHDT, CDR2 YYEEEE. CDR3 length: 11 residues. V was clipped by 5 bases and J by 6 bases, with 8 bases between them. The CDR3 DNA reads as TGTGCCAGCAGGGGGACGGCTGAAGCTTTCTTT. Its protein product is CASRGTAEAFF.

The gene calls are TRBV18 and TRBJ2-5, with TRBD1 matching over 7 bases. The V gene's germline CDR1 is KGHSH and CDR2 LQKENI. The CDR3 consists of 14 residues. After removal of 0 bases from V and 5 bases from J, the junction contained 3 bases not matched to a gene. CDR3 protein: CASSPPTGWETQYF. CDR3 bases: TGTGCCAGCTCACCACCGACAGGGTGGGAGACCCAGTACTTC.

The V gene is TRBV7-2, the J gene TRBJ2-7, with no clear D. V was pared by 2 bases and J by 6 bases, with 8 bases between. The CDR3 spans 12 residues. CDR1 and CDR2 from the germline V gene are SGHTA and FQGNSA. The CDR3 nucleotides read TGTGCCAGCAGCTTAAGTGGTTTCGAGCAGTACTTC. Translation: CASSLSGFEQYF.

The chain has TRBV29-1 and TRBJ2-5; TRBD1 matches 10 bases. Germline assignment: CDR1 SQVTM and CDR2 ANQGSEA. The ends lost 6 bases at V and 4 bases at J; junction bases unmatched: 11. This CDR3 comprises 15 residues. The DNA of the CDR3 is TGCAGCGTGGGAGGACAGGGGGGTAATCGAGAGACCCAGTACTTC. Translation gives CSVGGQGGNRETQYF.

The rearrangement joins TRBV7-3 to TRBJ2-2; D not resolved. Trimming removed 2 bases from V and 4 bases from J, with 5 bases in between. This CDR3 comprises 13 residues. Germline V gene sequence: CDR1 SGHTA, CDR2 FQGTGA. The CDR3 is CASSLAVTGELFF. CDR3 bases: TGTGCCAGCAGCTTAGCAGTCACCGGGGAGCTGTTTTTT.

This rearrangement joins TRBV10-3 to TRBJ1-1; D gene unclear. Trimming took 3 bases from V and 1 from J, leaving 9 bases between them. CDR1 is ENHRY, CDR2 SYGVKD, per germline. This CDR3 is 14 amino acids long. CDR3 sequence reads: CAISELNPNTEAFF. CDR3 DNA sequence: TGTGCCATCAGTGAATTGAACCCGAACACTGAAGCTTTCTTT.

The J gene is TRBJ1-1, the V gene TRBV10-3; unclear D gene. V was cut by 3 bases and J by 1 base, with 6 bases left in between. This CDR3 is 13 amino acids long. Per the germline V gene, CDR1 is ENHRY and CDR2 is SYGVKD. CDR3 nucleotides: TGTGCCATCAGTGAAGAGGGGAACACTGAAGCTTTCTTT. This encodes CAISEEGNTEAFF.

V usage is TRBV6-1 and J usage is TRBJ1-6; 8 nucleotides line up with TRBD1. The junction had 5 bases not matched to a gene; V was cut back by 4 bases and J by 6 bases. CDR1 MNHNS and CDR2 SASEGT come from the germline V gene. The CDR3 totals 15 residues. The CDR3, as DNA: TGTGCCAGCAGTGTCCTGGACAGGGTTAATTCACCCCTCCACTTT. Its translation is CASSVLDRVNSPLHF.

This chain links TRBV18 with TRBJ2-1, with 10 positions matching TRBD2. V dropped 2 bases and J dropped 4; count of bases not matched to a gene: 5. The germline V gene encodes CDR1 KGHSH and CDR2 LQKENI. The CDR3 length is 16 residues. This chain's CDR3 is CASSPGGLAVYNEQFF. Written as DNA, the CDR3 is TGTGCCAGCTCACCAGGAGGACTAGCGGTTTACAATGAGCAGTTCTTC. The whole variable domain, remainder taken from reference TRBV18 and TRBJ2-1, is NAGVMQNPRHLVRRRGQEARLRCSPMKGHSHVYWYRQLPEEGLKFMVYLQKENIIDESGMPKERFSAEFPKEGPSILRIQQVVRGDSAAYFCASSPGGLAVYNEQFFGPGTRLTVL.

This clone appeared once. The rearrangement joins TRBV9 to TRBJ2-5, with 9 nucleotides matching TRBD2. There are 15 residues in the CDR3. The germline V gene has CDR1 SGDLS and CDR2 YYNGEE. V gave up 0 bases and J gave up 6 bases; unmatched junction bases: 6. CDR3 region: CASSVEGGRAKTQYF. CDR3 DNA: TGTGCCAGCAGCGTAGAGGGCGGGAGGGCGAAGACCCAGTACTTC.

This rearrangement joins TRBV25-1 to TRBJ2-7; 8 nucleotides agree with TRBD2. Germline lookup yields CDR1 MGHDK and CDR2 SYGVNS. This CDR3 is built from 12 residues. This CDR3 is CAAGTRGDEQYF. CDR3 bases: TGTGCGGCGGGGACTAGAGGTGACGAGCAGTACTTC.

The rearrangement uses TRBV6-5 and TRBJ1-5, with 9 bases identical to TRBD1. This CDR3 region has 15 residues. CDR1 MNHEY and CDR2 SVGAGI come from the germline V gene. Germline trimming cut 6 bases from V and 5 bases from J; bases unmatched to any gene: 8. As DNA, the CDR3 is TGTGCCAGCAGCCGCGCGGGACAGGGATATCAGCCCCAGCATTTT. Protein sequence: CASSRAGQGYQPQHF.

The chain employs TRBV6-6 and TRBJ2-7; D call uncertain. V lost 4 bases to trimming and J lost 6 bases, with 10 bases between them. This CDR3 is 12 amino acids long. Germline V gene data show CDR1 as MNHNY and CDR2 as SVGAGI (reference sequence). CDR3 protein: CASSLGGLEQYF. The CDR3, as DNA: TGTGCCAGCAGTTTGGGTGGTCTCGAGCAGTACTTC.

This chain connects TRBV5-5 to TRBJ2-7; D remains unclear. Germline-derived CDR1 and CDR2 are SGHKS and YYEKEE (reference sequence). This CDR3 has 14 residues. The ends were cut back, 1 base at V and 0 bases at J, with 8 bases in the middle. The CDR3 loop is CASSLTQNSYEQYF. CDR3 DNA sequence: TGTGCCAGCAGCTTGACGCAGAACTCCTACGAGCAGTACTTC.

The gene calls are TRBV7-6 and TRBJ1-5; 7 bases are a match to TRBD1. V lost 1 base and J lost 1; bases outside the gene matches: 7. This CDR3 contains 17 residues. Germline V lookup: CDR1 SGHVS, CDR2 FNYEAQ. The CDR3 DNA reads as TGTGCCAGCAGCTTAGGCCCCAAGGGGGCAAGCAATCAGCCCCAGCATTTT. It encodes CASSLGPKGASNQPQHF.

The chain employs TRBV6-6 and TRBJ1-1; 7 bases fit TRBD1. The CDR3 is 14 amino acids. V lost 7 bases to trimming and J lost 1 base; unmatched junction nucleotides: 6. CDR1 MNHNY and CDR2 SVGAGI come from the germline V gene (reference sequence). The CDR3 coding sequence is TGTGCCAGCACCCAGGGGGGCAGGAACACTGAAGCTTTCTTT. Its translation: CASTQGGRNTEAFF.

This chain connects TRBV7-9 to TRBJ2-7; tentatively, D is TRBD1 or TRBD2 (5 bases each). CDR1 and CDR2 from the germline V gene are SEHNR and FQNEAQ (reference sequence). V was pared by 6 bases and J by 5 bases, with 14 bases between. The CDR3 extends over 13 amino acids. CDR3 sequence (DNA): TGTGCCAGCAGTTACCGGGACCTTCACGAGCAGTACTTC. It encodes CASSYRDLHEQYF.

A word on this clone: The sample has other DNA sequences that encode this CDR3 too. The V call is TRBV2, the J call TRBJ2-4, with 8 bases aligning to TRBD1. The CDR3 is 12 amino acids. CDR1 and CDR2 from the germline V gene are SNHLY and FYNNEI. V was clipped by 8 bases and J by 7 bases; unmatched bases: 4. The CDR3 coding sequence is TGTGCCAGCCTCGACAGGGGTAACATTCAGTACTTC. Protein: CASLDRGNIQYF.

The rearrangement joins TRBV27 to TRBJ1-4, with 8 bases that match TRBD1. J gave up 4 bases and V 6 bases, and 4 bases lay outside the gene matches. Germline V lookup: CDR1 MNHEY, CDR2 SMNVEV (reference sequence). This CDR3 contains 14 residues. CDR3 region: CASSRTGLNEKLFF. As DNA, the CDR3 is TGTGCCAGCAGCAGGACAGGGCTTAATGAAAAACTGTTTTTT.

This clone has just one count. The same CDR3 can be traced to other DNA sequences in this sample. This chain uses TRBV6-5 with TRBJ1-1; D remains ambiguous. CDR1 and CDR2 (germline): MNHEY, SVGAGI. Trimming left V 2 bases short and J 0 bases short, with 7 bases between. This CDR3 contains 14 residues. CDR3 region: CASSYRGMNTEAFF. The CDR3 region has the DNA TGTGCCAGCAGTTACAGAGGGATGAACACTGAAGCTTTCTTT.